This T cell receptor beta chain was identified in a study of CD8 T cells in ankylosing spondylitis. Study observations and caveats: Roughly 8 highly homologous variants made up a TCR beta motif that seemed to typify ankylosing spondylitis blood.

Worth noting for this clonotype: Its antigen is unknown.

This CDR3 is built from 15 residues. Germline V lookup: CDR1 MGHRA, CDR2 YSYEKL. V lost 1 base and J lost 2; bases outside the gene matches: 3. In making TCR beta libraries, quantitative 5'-RACE with molecular barcodes was used. TCRdb analysed the 5' RACE reads with MiXCR anew, one entry per CDR3 protein. The sample lists about 360,000 distinct CDR3 sequences, roughly 22% occurring once. The specimen sequenced was blood, either unsorted or a sorted T cell fraction (not recorded which). The sequence came from a male donor with ankylosing spondylitis or in good health (not recorded which). The chain uses TRBV4-1 and TRBJ1-2; 8 bases are shared with TRBD1. In DNA form, the CDR3 reads TGCGCCAGCAGCCAAGGTCCAGGGGGCAACTATGGCTACACCTTC. It codes for CASSQGPGGNYGYTF.